This record looks at one T cell receptor beta chain sequence and its context. Trimming pared 5 bases from V and 3 bases from J, leaving 14 bases between. Germline CDR1 and CDR2: SGHVS and FQNEAQ. The CDR3 covers 14 residues. The data were obtained in a study of shared T cell receptors in the human thymus. The method was immunoSEQ multiplex PCR; TCRdb's version includes in-frame clones alone and lacks a portion of them. The sample records hundreds of thousands of clones, approximately 80% being singletons. These data are also associated with another study on human thymus T cells. That work contributes: Resections removed during corrective heart surgery provided the thymus tissue used. Thymic and blood repertoires seemed to favor certain V and J genes.

The sequencing input was thymocytes. This chain links TRBV7-8 with TRBJ2-7; D is undetermined. This receptor was identified in a boy in the first two years of life with a congenital heart defect. In DNA form, the CDR3 reads TGTGCCAGCAGCCCTCGGGTGCGAGGCTACGAGCAGTACTTC. This translates into CASSPRVRGYEQYF.